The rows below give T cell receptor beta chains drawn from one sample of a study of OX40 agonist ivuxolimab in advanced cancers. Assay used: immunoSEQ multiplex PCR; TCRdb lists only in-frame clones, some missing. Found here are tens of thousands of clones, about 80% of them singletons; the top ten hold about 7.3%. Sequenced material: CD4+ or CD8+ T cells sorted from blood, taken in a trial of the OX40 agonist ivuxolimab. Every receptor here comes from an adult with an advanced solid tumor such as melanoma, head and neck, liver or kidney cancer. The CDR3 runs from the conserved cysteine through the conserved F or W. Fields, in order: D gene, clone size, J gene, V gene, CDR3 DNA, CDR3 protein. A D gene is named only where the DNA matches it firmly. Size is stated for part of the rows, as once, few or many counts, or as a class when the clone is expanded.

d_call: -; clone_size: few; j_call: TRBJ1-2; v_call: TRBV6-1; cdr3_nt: TGTGCCAGCAGTGAAGCGGGGGCTAAGGGAGGCTACACCTTC; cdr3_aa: CASSEAGAKGGYTF
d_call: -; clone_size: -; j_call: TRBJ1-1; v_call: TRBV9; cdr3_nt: TGTGCCAGCAGCGTAGACGGGGTTTCGAGTGAAGCTTTCTTT; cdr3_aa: CASSVDGVSSEAFF
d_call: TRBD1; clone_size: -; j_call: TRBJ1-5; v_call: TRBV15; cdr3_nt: TGTGCCACCAGCAGGGGAGGACAGGGCAATCAGCCCCAGCATTTT; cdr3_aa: CATSRGGQGNQPQHF
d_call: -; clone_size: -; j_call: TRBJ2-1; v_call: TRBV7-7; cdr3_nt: TGTGCTAGCAGCTCGCACAGGGAAAGTGAGCAGTTCTTC; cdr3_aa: CASSSHRESEQFF
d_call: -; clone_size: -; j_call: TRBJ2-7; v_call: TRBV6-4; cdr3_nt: TGTGCCAGCAGTGTCTCACAGGGCCCCTCCTACGAGCAGTACTTC; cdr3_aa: CASSVSQGPSYEQYF
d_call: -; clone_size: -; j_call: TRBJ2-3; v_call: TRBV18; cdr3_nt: TGTGCCAGCTCACCCGCTGCAGATACGCAGTATTTT; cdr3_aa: CASSPAADTQYF
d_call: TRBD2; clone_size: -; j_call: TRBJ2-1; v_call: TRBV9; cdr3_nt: TGTGCCAGCAGCGAGCGGGAGGGCTCCTACAATGAGCAGTTCTTC; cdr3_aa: CASSEREGSYNEQFF
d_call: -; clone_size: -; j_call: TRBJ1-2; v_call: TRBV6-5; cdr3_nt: TGTGCCAGCAGCCGAGACGGCGGCTATGGCTACACCTTC; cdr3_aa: CASSRDGGYGYTF
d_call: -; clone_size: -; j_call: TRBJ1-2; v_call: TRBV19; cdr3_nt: TGTGCCAGTAGTTCCCGGCCCTCCTATGGCTACACCTTC; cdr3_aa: CASSSRPSYGYTF
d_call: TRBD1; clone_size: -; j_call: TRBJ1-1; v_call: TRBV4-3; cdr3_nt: TGCGCCAGCAGCCCTGGGACAGGGAAGAGGTTCATGAACACTGAAGCTTTCTTT; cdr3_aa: CASSPGTGKRFMNTEAFF
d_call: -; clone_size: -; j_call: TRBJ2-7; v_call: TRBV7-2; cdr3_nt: TGTGCCAGCAGCCGGGACCGGATCGAGCAGTACTTC; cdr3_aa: CASSRDRIEQYF
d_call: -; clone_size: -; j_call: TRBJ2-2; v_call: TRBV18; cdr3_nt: TGTGCCAGCTCACCACCACGGGCGGGGGAGCTGTTTTTT; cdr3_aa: CASSPPRAGELFF
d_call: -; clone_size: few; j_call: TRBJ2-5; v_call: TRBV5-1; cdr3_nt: TGCGCCAGCAGCTGGGTTGGGCCCCAAGAGACCCAGTACTTC; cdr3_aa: CASSWVGPQETQYF
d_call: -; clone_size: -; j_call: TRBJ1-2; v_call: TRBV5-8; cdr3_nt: TGTGCCAGCAGCTTGGGCGGGCTTCCCAGCTATGGCTACACCTTC; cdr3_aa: CASSLGGLPSYGYTF
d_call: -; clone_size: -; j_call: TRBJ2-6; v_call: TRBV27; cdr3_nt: TGTGCCAGCAGTTTCCAGGCCATCTCTGGGGCCAACGTCCTGACTTTC; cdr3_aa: CASSFQAISGANVLTF
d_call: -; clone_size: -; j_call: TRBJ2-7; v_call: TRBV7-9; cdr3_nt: TGTGCCAGCAGCTTATTCGGACCCTACGAGCAGTACTTC; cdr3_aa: CASSLFGPYEQYF
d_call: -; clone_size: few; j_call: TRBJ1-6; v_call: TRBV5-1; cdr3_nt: TGCGCCAGCAGCTTGGGTGGGGGACATTCACCCCTCCACTTT; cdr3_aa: CASSLGGGHSPLHF
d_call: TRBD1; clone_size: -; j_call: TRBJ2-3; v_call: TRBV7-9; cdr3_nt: TGTGCCAGCAGCTTACCCCCGGACAGGGTGGCAGATACGCAGTATTTT; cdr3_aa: CASSLPPDRVADTQYF
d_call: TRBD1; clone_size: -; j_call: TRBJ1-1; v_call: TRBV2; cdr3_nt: TGTGCCAGCAAAGGAAGGACAGGGGTCACTGAAGCTTTCTTT; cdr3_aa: CASKGRTGVTEAFF
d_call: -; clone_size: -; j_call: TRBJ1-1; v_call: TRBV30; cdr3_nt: TGTGCCTGGAGCCCATTTGGGGGGTACACTGAAGCTTTCTTT; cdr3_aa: CAWSPFGGYTEAFF
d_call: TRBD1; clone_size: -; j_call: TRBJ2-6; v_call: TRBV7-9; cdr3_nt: TGTGCCAGCAGTCTCCGGGACAGGGTCTTTGGGGCCAACGTCCTGACTTTC; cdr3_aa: CASSLRDRVFGANVLTF
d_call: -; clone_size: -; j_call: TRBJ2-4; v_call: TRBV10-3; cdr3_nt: TGTGCCATTAACCCTTCGGGTCCCAAAAACATTCAGTACTTC; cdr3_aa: CAINPSGPKNIQYF
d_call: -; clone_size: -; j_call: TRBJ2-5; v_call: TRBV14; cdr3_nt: TGTGCCAGCAGCCCCGAGTGGGGCGTCGGGGAGACCCAGTACTTC; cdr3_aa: CASSPEWGVGETQYF
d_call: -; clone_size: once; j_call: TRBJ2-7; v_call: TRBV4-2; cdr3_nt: TGTGCCAGCAGCCAAGAGGTTACAATCACCTACGAGCAGTACTTC; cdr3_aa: CASSQEVTITYEQYF
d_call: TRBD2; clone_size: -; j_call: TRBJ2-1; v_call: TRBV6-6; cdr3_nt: TGTGCCAGCAAAAAAGCGGGAGGGCCGGTTTGGAATGAGCAGTTCTTC; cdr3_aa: CASKKAGGPVWNEQFF
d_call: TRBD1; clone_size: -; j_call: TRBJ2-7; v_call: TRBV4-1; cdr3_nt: TGCGCCAGCAGCCTCGGGACAGGGGACTTCTACGAGCAGTACTTC; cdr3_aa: CASSLGTGDFYEQYF
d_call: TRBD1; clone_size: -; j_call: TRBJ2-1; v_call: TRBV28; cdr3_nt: TGTGCCAGCAGAAAAAGGTCAATGAAGGACAGGGAACGCGATGAGCAGTTCTTC; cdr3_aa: CASRKRSMKDRERDEQFF
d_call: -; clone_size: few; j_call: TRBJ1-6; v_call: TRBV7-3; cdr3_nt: TGTGCCAGCAGACTTGGACAGCAGAATTCACCCCTCCACTTT; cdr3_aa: CASRLGQQNSPLHF
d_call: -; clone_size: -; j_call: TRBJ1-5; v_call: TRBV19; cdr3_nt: TGTGCCAGTAGTATTGGCAGGGAAGGCCAGCATTTT; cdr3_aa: CASSIGREGQHF
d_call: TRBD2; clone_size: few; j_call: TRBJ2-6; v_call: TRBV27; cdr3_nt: TGTGCCAGCAGTACCAGGACTAGCCCGAGCGGGTCTGGGGCCAACGTCCTGACTTTC; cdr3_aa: CASSTRTSPSGSGANVLTF
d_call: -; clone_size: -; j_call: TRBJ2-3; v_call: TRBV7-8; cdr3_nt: TGTGCCAGCAGCTTAGTCGCGCTCCTAGGGACAGATACGCAGTATTTT; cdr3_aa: CASSLVALLGTDTQYF
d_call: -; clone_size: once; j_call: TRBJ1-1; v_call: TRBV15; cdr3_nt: TGTGCCACCAGCAGAGGGGCGTTCGTGGCTGAAGCTTTCTTT; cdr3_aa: CATSRGAFVAEAFF
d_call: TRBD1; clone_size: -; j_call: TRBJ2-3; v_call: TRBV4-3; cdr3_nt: TGCGCCAGCAGCCAAACAGGGACAGGGAGAGGGAATACGCAGTATTTT; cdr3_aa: CASSQTGTGRGNTQYF
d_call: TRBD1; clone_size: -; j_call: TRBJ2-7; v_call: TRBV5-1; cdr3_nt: TGCGCCAGCAGCTTGCACGGGACAGAGCCCTACGAGCAGTACTTC; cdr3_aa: CASSLHGTEPYEQYF
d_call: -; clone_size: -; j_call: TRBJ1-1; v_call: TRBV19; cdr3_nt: TGTGCCAGTAGTATAGGGGCGAACACTGAAGCTTTCTTT; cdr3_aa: CASSIGANTEAFF
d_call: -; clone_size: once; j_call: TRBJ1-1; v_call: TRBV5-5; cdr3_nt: TGTGCCAGCAGCTTGGATGGGGGCCTGGCTTTCTTT; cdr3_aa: CASSLDGGLAFF
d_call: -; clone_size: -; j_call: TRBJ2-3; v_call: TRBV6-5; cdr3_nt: TGTGCCAGCAGTTACGCCGGTCGCACAGATACGCAGTATTTT; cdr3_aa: CASSYAGRTDTQYF
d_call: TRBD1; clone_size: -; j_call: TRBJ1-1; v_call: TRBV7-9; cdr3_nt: TGTGCCAGCAGCCCCCGGGGACAGATGAACACTGAAGCTTTCTTT; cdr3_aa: CASSPRGQMNTEAFF
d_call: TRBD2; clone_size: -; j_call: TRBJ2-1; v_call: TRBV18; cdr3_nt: TGTGCCAGCTCGTCCGGGACTAGGGACAATGAGCAGTTCTTC; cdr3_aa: CASSSGTRDNEQFF
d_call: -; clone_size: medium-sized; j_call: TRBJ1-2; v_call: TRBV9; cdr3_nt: TGTGCCAGCAGCGCTGATTCCCGGGGCAAAAGGGCCTATGGCTACACCTTC; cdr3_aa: CASSADSRGKRAYGYTF
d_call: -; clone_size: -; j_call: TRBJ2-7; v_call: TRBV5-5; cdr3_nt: TGTGCCAGCAGCTTGGAAAGGTTGGTGAACGAGCAGTACTTC; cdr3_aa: CASSLERLVNEQYF
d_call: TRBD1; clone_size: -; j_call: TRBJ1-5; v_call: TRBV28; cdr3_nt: TGTGCCAGCAGTTGGGTCCAGGGGGGTCAGCCCCAGCATTTT; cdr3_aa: CASSWVQGGQPQHF